The rows below give T cell receptor beta chains drawn from one sample of a study of blood T cell repertoires in COVID-19. Sequenced by immunoSEQ multiplex PCR; TCRdb stores in-frame clones only, minus some. The sample yields roughly 240,000 clones, roughly 82% seen once. The specimen was PBMCs or T cells enriched from blood (not recorded which). Receptors were obtained from a woman in her forties or fifties who had recovered from COVID-19. The conserved cysteine and the conserved F or W are not part of the CDR3 here. The order of the fields is J gene, clone size, V gene, CDR3 protein. The listing skips clone size in some rows; elsewhere it reads once, few, many or a size class.

>TRBJ2-7|.|TRBV6-5
ASSYSSRGYEQY
>TRBJ2-1|.|TRBV7-2
ASSVLAVKTSYNEQF
>TRBJ2-1|.|TRBV10-1
ASPGGSYNEQF
>TRBJ2-5|once|TRBV5-1
ASRLKQRQQETQY
>TRBJ2-7|.|TRBV7-8
ASSTLAGPEQY
>TRBJ2-4|.|TRBV28
ASSLRTIGRAKNIQY
>TRBJ1-2|.|TRBV11-3
ASAPRKGHRGNYGYT
>TRBJ2-5|.|TRBV5-4
ASTPPGQHQETQY
>TRBJ1-4|.|TRBV18
ASSRDSNEKLF
>TRBJ1-1|.|TRBV6-5
ASSYDRGTEAF
>TRBJ1-2|.|TRBV29-1
SVAGTGKYGYT
>TRBJ2-5|.|TRBV6-5
ASRRAGGLQETQY
>TRBJ2-3|.|TRBV7-2
ASSLVGREDTQY
>TRBJ2-7|.|TRBV5-6
ASSLEGQVFYSYEQY
>TRBJ1-2|.|TRBV28
ASRTTGSIYGYT
>TRBJ2-1|.|TRBV27
ASSNRGKSSYNEQF